This entry features one T cell receptor beta chain sequence. The sample is drawn from a study of PD-L1 blockade in urothelial cancer. On the study more broadly: Blood was analyzed 3 weeks (second dose) and 6 weeks after treatment start.

The repertoire was sequenced with immunoSEQ multiplex PCR; TCRdb's copy has only in-frame clones and lacks some. This sample has tens of thousands of clones; approximately 90% occur once, and the top ten carry about 0.91%. V dropped 4 bases and J dropped 3; count of bases not matched to a gene: 10. This CDR3 is built from 17 residues. Germline lookup yields CDR1 SGHRS and CDR2 YFSETQ. Time point denoted: peripheral blood 6 weeks after treatment start. Sequences were derived from PBMCs, sampled around atezolizumab (anti-PD-L1) treatment. This receptor was obtained from a woman of 80 years or more with urothelial cancer. V and J are TRBV5-1 and TRBJ2-3, with TRBD2 identical over 11 bases. CDR3 coding DNA: TGCGCCAGCAGCAGCATAGCGGGAGGGCCGTTGACAGATACGCAGTATTTT. This gives the protein CASSSIAGGPLTDTQYF.